The 20 T cell receptor beta chains listed next were all sequenced from one sample in a study of identical twins. TCRdb reprocessed the 5' RACE reads via MiXCR and lists one record per CDR3 protein. The repertoire consists of roughly 480,000 distinct CDR3 sequences, with 20% to 25% occurring once and the leading ten covering about 2.7%. These data were likewise used in another study, on T cells expressing NK-cell markers.

The specimen sequenced was CD4+ T cells sorted from blood. These receptors all stem from a woman younger than 35 in good health.

V and J are TRBV10-3 and TRBJ1-1; unclear D gene. The CDR3 length is 11 residues. From germline, CDR1 is ENHRY and CDR2 SYGVKD. The V end was cut by 7 bases, the J end by 1 base, with 4 bases between. The CDR3 bases are TGTGCCATCATGAAGAACACTGAAGCTTTCTTT. Protein product: CAIMKNTEAFF.

This clonotype was counted between two and nine times. Germline and junction disagree at one end, which may indicate a read error. The gene calls are TRBV20-1 and TRBJ2-1; 9 bases are a match to TRBD2. Looked up from germline, CDR1 is DFQATT and CDR2 is SNEGSKA (reference sequence). This CDR3 comprises 12 residues. The CDR3: CSASEGTTSGYF. Written as DNA, the CDR3 is TGCAGTGCTAGTGAGGGGACGACTAGCGGATATTTC.

This chain connects TRBV5-1 to TRBJ2-2, with D possibly matching TRBD1 (5 bases). CDR3 length equals 15 residues. The V gene's germline CDR1 is SGHRS and CDR2 YFSETQ. Trimming stripped 4 bases from V and 3 bases from J, with 13 bases between. This CDR3 reads CASSVGAGHTGELFF. Here the CDR3 DNA reads TGCGCCAGCAGCGTGGGCGCAGGGCACACCGGGGAGCTGTTTTTT.

This clonotype was recorded at least ten times. This rearrangement joins TRBV10-3 to TRBJ1-6; TRBD1 matches at 9 bases. Per germline, CDR1 ENHRY and CDR2 SYGVKD. The CDR3 covers 14 residues. The V and J ends lost 9 bases and 4 bases, in that order; junction bases with no gene match: 4. DNA of the CDR3: TGTGCCATTAATGACAGGGGGTATAATTCACCCCTCCACTTT. It translates to CAINDRGYNSPLHF.

This clonotype was recorded at least ten times. This rearrangement joins TRBV20-1 to TRBJ2-7; a possible D gene is TRBD2 (6 bases). The length of the CDR3 is 13 residues. Germline V CDR1 and CDR2: DFQATT, SNEGSKA (reference sequence). V lost 6 bases and J 2 bases, leaving 14 bases between the germline ends. CDR3 residues: CSARDFTTYEQYF. Here the CDR3 DNA reads TGCAGTGCCCGGGACTTCACCACCTACGAGCAGTACTTC.

This clonotype was picked up a small number of times. V usage is TRBV4-2 and J usage is TRBJ1-1; the D is unclear. The CDR3 runs 15 residues. Germline V gives CDR1 LGHNA, CDR2 YNFKEQ. The V and J ends lost 0 bases and 5 bases respectively, with 13 bases between them. CDR3 region: CASSQEGNRRTEAFF. CDR3 nucleotides: TGTGCCAGCAGCCAAGAGGGTAACCGGCGGACTGAAGCTTTCTTT.

This clonotype was found a few times. The chain links TRBV3-1 to TRBJ2-3, with no clear D. Trimming shortened V by 0 bases and J by 2 bases, and 6 bases separated the two germline ends. The germline V gene encodes CDR1 LGHDT and CDR2 YNNKEL (reference sequence). This CDR3 region has 14 residues. The CDR3 region has the DNA TGTGCCAGCAGCCAAGACCCGTACACAGATACGCAGTATTTT. This translates into CASSQDPYTDTQYF.

This clonotype appeared a few times. V and J are TRBV3-1 and TRBJ1-2; D unclear. This CDR3 has 14 residues. CDR1 and CDR2 (germline): LGHDT, YNNKEL (reference sequence). V was clipped by 1 base and J by 3 bases, with 9 bases between them. The CDR3 region is CASSQGGGYYGYTF. The CDR3 region has the DNA TGTGCCAGCAGCCAAGGCGGTGGATACTATGGCTACACCTTC.

This clonotype was detected a few times. This sequence joins TRBV10-3 and TRBJ2-5; 13 positions agree with TRBD2. Trimming cost V 6 bases and J 1 base; bases outside gene matches: 2. The length of the CDR3 is 15 residues. The germline V gene has CDR1 ENHRY and CDR2 SYGVKD. The CDR3 is CAISRLAGGQETQYF. CDR3 nucleotide sequence: TGTGCCATCAGCCGACTAGCGGGAGGCCAAGAGACCCAGTACTTC.

DNA for the CDR3: TGCAGTGCAAATACACAGGGGATCTACACCTTC. As protein: CSANTQGIYTF. The chain couples TRBV20-1 to TRBJ1-2; 7 bases are shared with TRBD1. Germline CDR1 reads DFQATT; CDR2 reads SNEGSKA (reference sequence). Trimming cost V 6 bases and J 10 bases; bases outside gene matches: 8. The CDR3 runs to 11 residues.

This sequence joins TRBV27 and TRBJ2-7, with TRBD1 matching over 9 bases. After removal of 0 bases from V and 4 bases from J, the junction contained 4 bases not matched to a gene. The CDR3 length is 15 residues. Germline V gene lookup returns CDR1 MNHEY and CDR2 SMNVEV (reference sequence). The CDR3 is CASSLSTGGAYEQYF. The CDR3 DNA follows: TGTGCCAGCAGTTTATCGACAGGGGGGGCTTACGAGCAGTACTTC.

V usage is TRBV19 and J usage is TRBJ2-7; D is uncertain. This CDR3 has 15 residues. Germline V gene lookup returns CDR1 LNHDA and CDR2 SQIVND (reference sequence). The V end was cut by 5 bases, the J end by 2 bases, with 16 bases between. CDR3 residues: CASSDFGRRPYEQYF. The CDR3 bases are TGTGCCAGTAGTGATTTTGGCCGCCGTCCCTACGAGCAGTACTTC.

This clonotype appeared many times. The junction differs from germline at one of its ends, possibly a read error. The chain carries TRBV12-3 or TRBV12-4 and TRBJ2-3; D unresolved. This CDR3 comprises 12 residues. CDR3 nucleotides: TGTGCCAGCAGTTTAACGGCAACCCCCAATGGTTTT. Its protein product is CASSLTATPNGF.

The chain combines TRBV9 with TRBJ1-1; 9 bases match TRBD1. V gave up 3 bases and J gave up 8 bases; unmatched junction bases: 8. Per germline, CDR1 SGDLS and CDR2 YYNGEE. This CDR3 comprises 14 residues. CDR3 bases: TGTGCCAGCAGCGCCAAGGGGGGACAGGGAGAAGCTTTCTTT. Translation gives CASSAKGGQGEAFF.

This clonotype has just a few counts. This sequence joins TRBV2 and TRBJ2-7; D unclear. Trimming cost V 2 bases and J 3 bases, with 14 bases left between them. This CDR3 has 15 amino acids. Germline-derived CDR1 and CDR2 are SNHLY and FYNNEI. The CDR3 reads CASSESPTINYEQYF. The CDR3 region has the DNA TGTGCCAGCAGTGAAAGTCCTACTATAAACTACGAGCAGTACTTC.

This clonotype was observed at least ten times. This chain joins TRBV12-3 or TRBV12-4 and TRBJ2-5; D gene unclear. The germline V and J ends were trimmed by 6 bases and 1 base, with 3 bases remaining between them. This CDR3 region has 11 residues. The CDR3 DNA is TGTGCCAGCAGCACCCAAGAGACCCAGTACTTC. It translates to CASSTQETQYF.

The chain recombines TRBV21-1 with TRBJ2-7. TRBV21-1 is a pseudogene. The CDR3 length is 14 residues. The CDR3 DNA follows: TGTGCCAGCAGCTCTCCGAACTACAGCTACGAGCAGTACTTC. Translating it yields CASSSPNYSYEQYF.

In its sample, this clonotype is medium-sized (0.01 to 0.1%). V gene TRBV5-1 combines with J gene TRBJ2-1; maybe TRBD1 (5 bases). This CDR3 contains 15 residues. V dropped 4 bases and J dropped 3 bases, with 14 bases sitting between them. Germline CDR1 and CDR2: SGHRS and YFSETQ. CDR3 sequence: CASSPQNQGYNEQFF. The CDR3 DNA is TGCGCCAGCAGCCCCCAGAACCAGGGCTACAATGAGCAGTTCTTC.

This clonotype was observed a handful of times. This CDR3 reads CASSLDGSVYGYTF. In DNA form, the CDR3 reads TGTGCCAGCAGCTTGGATGGCAGTGTCTATGGCTACACCTTC. V usage is TRBV5-6 and J usage is TRBJ1-2, with D uncertain. V was trimmed by 0 bases and J by 4 bases, leaving 10 bases between them. Germline V lookup: CDR1 SGHDT, CDR2 YYEEEE. The CDR3 is 14 amino acids.

Only a few counts were recorded for this clonotype. The V call is TRBV12-3 or TRBV12-4, the J call TRBJ1-1; D unclear. V was shortened by 3 bases and J by 8 bases, with 10 bases between the two germline ends. The length of the CDR3 is 12 residues. Here the CDR3 DNA reads TGTGCCAGCAGTTTGGTGACCCGCGAAGCTTTCTTT. This encodes CASSLVTREAFF.